The rows below give T cell receptor beta chains drawn from one sample of a study of shared clonotypes between healthy human individuals. Clones were read by immunoSEQ multiplex PCR, and TCRdb kept only the in-frame ones, dropping some. Found here are approximately 100,000 clones, under 80% of them singletons; the top ten hold 45% to 50%. The sequenced material came from memory CD8+ T cells sorted from blood. These receptors all come from a young man in good health. Each CDR3 is given with its conserved first and last residue. D genes are given only for firm matches. The size of a clone is reported for some rows only, either as once, few or many, or as a class for expanded clones.

V: TRBV20-1; D: -; J: TRBJ1-1; size: -; CDR3: CSARGTIEAFF; DNA: TGCAGTGCTAGAGGGACAATTGAAGCTTTCTTT
V: TRBV15; D: TRBD2; J: TRBJ2-7; size: -; CDR3: CATSRAGGSSYEQYF; DNA: TGTGCCACCAGCAGAGCGGGAGGCAGCTCCTACGAGCAGTACTTC
V: TRBV19; D: -; J: TRBJ2-1; size: -; CDR3: CASSSYYEQFF; DNA: TGTGCCAGTAGTTCGTATTATGAGCAGTTCTTC
V: TRBV5-5; D: -; J: TRBJ2-1; size: -; CDR3: CASSLFRYNEQFF; DNA: TGTGCCAGCAGCTTGTTCAGATACAATGAGCAGTTCTTC
V: TRBV6-5; D: TRBD1; J: TRBJ1-1; size: many; CDR3: CASSYLTGGKNTEAFF; DNA: TGTGCCAGCAGTTACCTGACAGGGGGGAAGAACACTGAAGCTTTCTTT
V: TRBV7-9; D: TRBD2; J: TRBJ2-1; size: -; CDR3: CASSLVGGRDDNEQFF; DNA: TGTGCCAGCAGCTTAGTCGGCGGGAGGGATGACAATGAGCAGTTCTTC
V: TRBV7-6; D: TRBD1; J: TRBJ2-5; size: -; CDR3: CASSYGTGHNQETQYF; DNA: TGTGCCAGCAGCTATGGGACAGGGCATAACCAAGAGACCCAGTACTTC
V: TRBV7-9; D: -; J: TRBJ1-1; size: -; CDR3: CASTAQLNTEAFF; DNA: TGTGCCAGCACGGCCCAGCTGAACACTGAAGCTTTCTTT
V: TRBV9; D: TRBD2; J: TRBJ2-7; size: -; CDR3: CASSVAASGSYEQYF; DNA: TGTGCCAGCAGCGTAGCTGCTAGCGGGAGCTACGAGCAGTACTTC
V: TRBV5-1; D: -; J: TRBJ1-2; size: -; CDR3: CATALDTGNYGYTF; DNA: TGCGCCACTGCCCTAGACACAGGGAACTATGGCTACACCTTC